One sample yielded the 29 T cell receptor beta chains listed below, sequenced in a study of blood T cells in healthy people across ages (dated by TCRdb to 2013 to 2016). The library came from 5' RACE. Sequencing instrument: Illumina HiSeq 2500. A second PCR of roughly 6 to 11 cycles was run with a J-beta primer mix and a sample-barcoded 5' primer. TCRdb's own reprocessing of the public reads used fastp at Q25 and MiXCR and kept productive beta chains. Every CDR3 protein is listed once, alongside the most common genes and DNA of its rows. The sample data list hundreds of thousands of distinct CDR3 sequences, and more than 45% of these were observed just once. Jointly, the top ten make up 13% of the sample. The sequencing sample was made of blood. These receptors were taken from a woman over 75 in good health.

This clonotype occurred a few times. The chain employs TRBV6-1 and TRBJ1-1; TRBD1 is a possible D gene (5 bases). The CDR3 totals 17 residues. Germline CDR1 and CDR2: MNHNS and SASEGT. Trimming shortened V by 0 bases and J by 1 base, and 15 bases separated the two germline ends. Here the CDR3 reads CASSEAFSAQGNTEAFF. Here the CDR3 DNA reads TGTGCCAGCAGTGAAGCTTTCTCAGCGCAGGGGAACACTGAAGCTTTCTTT.

In its sample, this clonotype was seen many times. This rearrangement joins TRBV18 to TRBJ2-5; tentative D call: TRBD2 (5 bases). The V end was cut by 0 bases, the J end by 2 bases, with 7 bases between. CDR3 length equals 14 residues. The germline gives CDR1 KGHSH, CDR2 LQKENI. The CDR3 DNA follows: TGTGCCAGCTCACCACCCCGGGATCAAGAGACCCAGTACTTC. Protein: CASSPPRDQETQYF. Full variable domain (missing parts from reference TRBV18 and TRBJ2-5): NAGVMQNPRHLVRRRGQEARLRCSPMKGHSHVYWYRQLPEEGLKFMVYLQKENIIDESGMPKERFSAEFPKEGPSILRIQQVVRGDSAAYFCASSPPRDQETQYFGPGTRLLVL.

This clonotype was seen repeatedly, ten times or more. This chain joins TRBV7-9 and TRBJ2-1; possibly TRBD2 for D (5 bases). The V gene's germline CDR1 is SEHNR and CDR2 FQNEAQ (reference sequence). This CDR3 comprises 14 residues. Between the trimmed V and J ends, which lost 3 bases and 2 bases, there was a span of 8 bases. The CDR3: CASSFSAAYNEQFF. CDR3 nucleotide sequence: TGTGCCAGCAGCTTTTCAGCGGCCTACAATGAGCAGTTCTTC. Full variable domain (outside the CDR3, taken from reference TRBV7-9 and TRBJ2-1): DTGVSQNPRHKITKRGQNVTFRCDPISEHNRLYWYRQTLGQGPEFLTYFQNEAQLEKSRLLSDRFSAERPKGSFSTLEIQRTEQGDSAMYLCASSFSAAYNEQFFGPGTRLTVL.

Turning to this clonotype: A much larger clone differs by one base, so this may be a read error. The chain joins TRBV6-2 or TRBV6-3 to TRBJ2-1, with a possible D match to TRBD1 (6 bases). TRBJ2-7 matches the DNA end more closely, so the J call is doubtful. The length of the CDR3 is 13 residues. Germline values: CDR1 MNHEY, CDR2 SVGEGT. This CDR3 reads CASSRQATYEQYF. The CDR3 DNA follows: TGTGCCAGCAGTCGACAGGCTACCTACGAGCAGTACTTC.

The chain links TRBV6-1 to TRBJ2-5; a possible D gene is TRBD1 (5 bases). This CDR3 contains 17 residues. Germline V gene sequence: CDR1 MNHNS, CDR2 SASEGT. V was trimmed by 2 bases and J by 0 bases, leaving 16 bases between them. The CDR3: CASSESPRVRYQETQYF. The DNA for the CDR3 is TGTGCCAGCAGTGAAAGCCCCAGGGTGAGGTACCAAGAGACCCAGTACTTC.

The V gene is TRBV5-1, the J gene TRBJ1-2; D not certain. V lost 5 bases and J 2 bases, leaving 16 bases between the germline ends. This CDR3 contains 15 residues. Germline loops: CDR1 SGHRS, CDR2 YFSETQ. The CDR3 nucleotides read TGCGCCAGCAGTCTTGCTGGACCGAAAAACTATGGCTACACCTTC. Amino acid sequence: CASSLAGPKNYGYTF. Drawing the rest from reference TRBV5-1 and TRBJ1-2, the complete variable domain is KAGVTQTPRYLIKTRGQQVTLSCSPISGHRSVSWYQQTPGQGLQFLFEYFSETQRNKGNFPGRFSGRQFSNSRSEMNVSTLELGDSALYLCASSLAGPKNYGYTFGSGTRLTVV.

This rearrangement joins TRBV7-2 to TRBJ1-5, with no clear D. The CDR3 loop spans 13 amino acids. The V end lost 5 bases, the J end lost 9 bases, and 14 bases lay between the germline ends. Germline CDR1 is SGHTA and CDR2 is FQGNSA. The CDR3 region is CASSQNLEGPQHF. CDR3 DNA: TGTGCCAGCAGCCAGAACCTTGAGGGGCCCCAGCATTTT.

The chain carries TRBV2 and TRBJ2-1, with a tentative D call TRBD2 (7 bases). Germline CDR1 and CDR2: SNHLY and FYNNEI. The CDR3 totals 12 residues. V gave up 7 bases and J gave up 10 bases, with 14 bases separating them. In nucleotides, the CDR3 is TGTGCCAGCAAAGGGGGGGCCTACGAGCAGTTCTTC. Protein sequence: CASKGGAYEQFF.

The chain carries TRBV28 and TRBJ2-6, with TRBD1 identical over 10 bases. There are 18 residues in the CDR3. V shed 4 bases and J 2 bases; nucleotides not matched to a gene: 8. Germline lookup yields CDR1 MDHEN and CDR2 SYDVKM. The chain's CDR3 is CASSSRDRGTTGANVLTF. The CDR3 nucleotides read TGTGCCAGCAGTTCGCGGGACAGGGGAACTACTGGGGCCAACGTCCTGACTTTC. Drawing the rest from reference TRBV28 and TRBJ2-6, the complete variable domain is DVKVTQSSRYLVKRTGEKVFLECVQDMDHENMFWYRQDPGLGLRLIYFSYDVKMKEKGDIPEGYSVSREKKERFSLILESASTNQTSMYLCASSSRDRGTTGANVLTFGAGSRLTVL.

The V gene is TRBV2, the J gene TRBJ2-7, with TRBD2 matching over 8 bases. The CDR3 loop spans 14 amino acids. Germline V gene sequence: CDR1 SNHLY, CDR2 FYNNEI. Germline trimming cut 4 bases from V and 4 bases from J; bases unmatched to any gene: 6. The CDR3 region has the DNA TGTGCCAGCAGTGGATCCCGGGGGGGATACGAGCAGTACTTC. Amino acids: CASSGSRGGYEQYF.

For the CDR3, the DNA is TGTGCCAGCAGTTTGCAGGGAAGGGAGACGGAAGCTTTCTTT. It yields the protein CASSLQGRETEAFF. J is TRBJ1-1 and V is TRBV12-3 or TRBV12-4; possibly TRBD1 for D (5 bases). The CDR3 has 14 residues. Trimming left V 3 bases short and J 8 bases short, with 16 bases between.

Only a few counts were recorded for this clonotype. J is TRBJ1-6 and V is TRBV25-1, with D perhaps TRBD1 (5 bases). V was shortened by 8 bases and J by 0 bases, with 14 bases between the two germline ends. Germline V lookup: CDR1 MGHDK, CDR2 SYGVNS. The CDR3 loop spans 16 amino acids. The CDR3 sequence is CASRDGESSYNSPLHF. The CDR3 bases are TGTGCCAGCCGGGACGGTGAGAGCTCCTATAATTCACCCCTCCACTTT.

This clonotype was detected many times. This sequence joins TRBV29-1 and TRBJ2-3, with D tentatively TRBD1 or TRBD2 (6 bases each). This CDR3 spans 13 amino acids. The germline V gene has CDR1 SQVTM and CDR2 ANQGSEA. Trimming pared 1 base from V and 5 bases from J, leaving 10 bases between. In nucleotides, the CDR3 is TGCAGCGTTGAAGGGGGGGCTGAAGATACGCAGTATTTT. This translates into CSVEGGAEDTQYF.

This clonotype was counted only a few times. The V gene is TRBV29-1, the J gene TRBJ2-3; 9 bases map to TRBD1. The CDR3 is 15 amino acids. V shed 1 base, J shed 3 bases, and the junction held 5 bases outside the gene matches. Germline CDR1 and CDR2: SQVTM and ANQGSEA. CDR3 in amino acids: CSVEGNRGLTDTQYF. The CDR3 bases are TGCAGCGTTGAAGGTAACAGGGGGCTGACAGATACGCAGTATTTT.

The chain is built from TRBV29-1 and TRBJ2-7; D tentatively fits TRBD1 or TRBD2 (5 bases each). CDR3 length equals 12 residues. V was pared by 3 bases and J by 3 bases, with 9 bases between. Germline CDR1 and CDR2: SQVTM and ANQGSEA. Here the CDR3 reads CSVDDGGYEQYF. CDR3 sequence (DNA): TGCAGCGTTGATGATGGGGGCTACGAGCAGTACTTC.

This chain connects TRBV7-2 to TRBJ2-7; TRBD1 agrees at 12 bases. V lost 7 bases and J lost 3; bases outside the gene matches: 10. The CDR3 has 16 amino acids. The germline CDR1 and CDR2 sequences are SGHTA and FQGNSA. CDR3 sequence: CASIQGQGALVYEQYF. The DNA for the CDR3 is TGTGCCAGCATCCAGGGACAGGGGGCTTTAGTCTACGAGCAGTACTTC. The full variable domain, its missing parts supplied by reference TRBV7-2 and TRBJ2-7, is GAGVSQSPSNKVTEKGKDVELRCDPISGHTALYWYRQSLGQGLEFLIYFQGNSAPDKSGLPSDRFSAERTGGSVSTLTIQRTQQEDSAVYLCASIQGQGALVYEQYFGPGTRLTVT.

As to this clonotype: Since a much larger clone is just one base distant, this may be a read error. J is TRBJ2-3 and V is TRBV12-3 or TRBV12-4, with D unclear. V was pared by 4 bases and J by 0 bases, with 14 bases between. The CDR3 consists of 16 residues. CDR3 amino acids: CASSSRVLKSTDTQYF. In DNA form, the CDR3 reads TGTGCCAGCAGTTCACGGGTACTAAAGAGCACAGATACGCAGTATTTT.

This sequence joins TRBV20-1 and TRBJ2-7; weak D call: TRBD2 (5 bases). From germline, CDR1 is DFQATT and CDR2 SNEGSKA (reference sequence). V was shortened by 5 bases and J by 0 bases, with 11 bases between the two germline ends. The CDR3 is 13 amino acids. This chain's CDR3 is CSAHQTTSYEQYF. In nucleotides, the CDR3 is TGCAGTGCTCACCAGACTACCTCCTACGAGCAGTACTTC.

The sample holds many counts of this clonotype. The CDR3 nucleotides are TGTGCCATCAGTGATAGTTCAGAGACCCAGTACTTC. Amino acids: CAISDSSETQYF. The V call is TRBV10-3, the J call TRBJ2-5; D gene unclear. The CDR3 runs to 12 residues. V lost 3 bases and J lost 4, with 6 bases in between. Germline CDR1 reads ENHRY; CDR2 reads SYGVKD.

Comments on this clonotype: A read error may explain this, as a much larger clone is one base away. The chain joins TRBV7-9 to TRBJ2-3; D may be TRBD2 (5 bases). Looked up from germline, CDR1 is SEHNR and CDR2 is FQNEAQ (reference sequence). V was clipped by 7 bases and J by 7 bases, with 18 bases between them. The CDR3 runs 14 residues. The CDR3, as DNA: TGTGCCAGCAACTCGCACTTAGGAGGAAATACGCAGTATTTT. The encoded protein is CASNSHLGGNTQYF.

The CDR3 DNA reads TGTGCCAGCAGCCCAAGTTTGAGGGGGGCGGACGAGCAGTACTTC. Translating gives CASSPSLRGADEQYF. This chain joins TRBV7-2 and TRBJ2-5; D may be TRBD1 or TRBD2 (6 bases each). The J call may be mistaken, given a closer DNA end match to TRBJ2-7. The CDR3 consists of 15 residues. The V gene's germline CDR1 is SGHTA and CDR2 FQGNSA.

At least ten counts were recorded for this clonotype. CDR3 protein: CASSEAWSTGEQYF. In nucleotides, the CDR3 is TGTGCCAGCAGTGAAGCCTGGTCTACGGGGGAGCAGTACTTC. The rearrangement uses TRBV2 and TRBJ2-7, with a possible D match to TRBD2 (5 bases). Germline V gene data show CDR1 as SNHLY and CDR2 as FYNNEI. CDR3 size: 14 residues. V gave up 0 bases and J gave up 7 bases, with 13 bases separating them. Combining the CDR3 with reference TRBV2 and TRBJ2-7 gives the whole variable domain EPEVTQTPSHQVTQMGQEVILRCVPISNHLYFYWYRQILGQKVEFLVSFYNNEISEKSEIFDDQFSVERPDGSNFTLKIRSTKLEDSAMYFCASSEAWSTGEQYFGPGTRLTVT.

The chain uses TRBV28 and TRBJ1-2; no definite D call. Germline-derived CDR1 and CDR2 are MDHEN and SYDVKM. This CDR3 comprises 11 residues. The germline V and J ends were trimmed by 6 bases and 7 bases, with 9 bases remaining between them. CDR3 nucleotide sequence: TGTGCCAGCAGCCTGACCGGTGGCTACACCTTC. It specifies CASSLTGGYTF.

This clonotype was detected only a few times. CDR3 sequence reads: CASSLVEGFEQYF. The DNA for the CDR3 is TGCGCCAGCAGCTTGGTAGAGGGCTTCGAGCAGTACTTC. The rearrangement links TRBV5-1 to TRBJ2-5, with a weak D call TRBD2 (5 bases). The better agreement between TRBJ2-7 and the DNA end casts doubt on the J call. The CDR3 runs 13 residues. Germline loops: CDR1 SGHRS, CDR2 YFSETQ.

This clonotype was seen ten or more times. V gene TRBV12-3 or TRBV12-4 combines with J gene TRBJ1-4; perhaps TRBD1 as D (5 bases). This CDR3 comprises 12 residues. V was shortened by 9 bases and J by 7 bases, with 12 bases between the two germline ends. CDR3: CASTGSSEKLFF. The CDR3 coding sequence is TGTGCCAGTACAGGATCTAGTGAAAAACTGTTTTTT.

The V gene is TRBV20-1, the J gene TRBJ1-4; D is possibly TRBD1 (5 bases). Germline CDR1 is DFQATT and CDR2 is SNEGSKA (reference sequence). The CDR3 is 12 residues long. Trimming took off 6 bases at V and 8 bases at J, with 13 bases between the two ends. DNA of the CDR3: TGCAGTGCCCCGGGGCGGGGAGAAAAACTGTTTTTT. It is translated as CSAPGRGEKLFF.

The chain couples TRBV7-6 to TRBJ2-1; D gene unclear. The CDR3 is made up of 14 amino acids. The germline gives CDR1 SGHVS, CDR2 FNYEAQ. The ends were cut back, 1 base at V and 8 bases at J, with 12 bases in the middle. The DNA of the CDR3 is TGTGCCAGCAGCTTAGTAGGACCGGCAGATGAGCAGTTCTTC. Its protein product is CASSLVGPADEQFF.

Of note for this clonotype: Being one base from a much bigger clone, this may be a read error. The V call is TRBV6-2 or TRBV6-3, the J call TRBJ2-5; 9 bases are shared with TRBD2. The J call could be wrong; TRBJ2-1 is a better fit for the DNA end. From germline, CDR1 is MNHEY and CDR2 SVGEGT. This CDR3 is built from 12 residues. This chain's CDR3 is CATGSGGETQFF. For the CDR3, the DNA is TGTGCCACCGGTAGCGGGGGAGAGACCCAGTTCTTC.

Points on this clonotype: It may be a read error: a sequence one base away is much more abundant. V is TRBV6-6 and J is TRBJ2-1; the D gene is possibly TRBD2 (5 bases). This CDR3 has 14 amino acids. In germline, CDR1 is MNHNY, CDR2 SVGAGI (reference sequence). The CDR3 is CTSSYDGVSVEQFF. In DNA form, the CDR3 reads TGTACCAGCAGTTATGACGGGGTGTCCGTTGAGCAGTTCTTC.